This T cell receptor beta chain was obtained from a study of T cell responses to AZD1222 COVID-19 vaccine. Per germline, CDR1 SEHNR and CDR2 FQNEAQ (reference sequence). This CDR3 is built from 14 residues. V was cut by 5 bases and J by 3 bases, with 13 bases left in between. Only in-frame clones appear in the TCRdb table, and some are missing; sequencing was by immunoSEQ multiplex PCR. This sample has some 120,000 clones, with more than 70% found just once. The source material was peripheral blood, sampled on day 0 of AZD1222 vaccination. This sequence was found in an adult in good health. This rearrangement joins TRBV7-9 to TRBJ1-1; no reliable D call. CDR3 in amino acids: CASSPLLRDTEAFF. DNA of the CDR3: TGTGCCAGCAGCCCCCTCCTCCGAGACACTGAAGCTTTCTTT.